The sequence of this T cell receptor beta chain was determined in a study of blood T cell repertoires in COVID-19. Overall study: Sites across the United States, Italy and Spain contributed samples from acute and convalescent COVID-19.

This CDR3 has 15 amino acids. Germline CDR1 is LNHDA and CDR2 is SQIVND (reference sequence). Trimming cost V 9 bases and J 1 base, with 15 bases left between them. Authors' processing steps: Reference gene primer amplification in the assay estimated nucleated cell counts. The data were produced by immunoSEQ multiplex PCR, yet TCRdb's version contains in-frame clones alone and is incomplete. Clonal size and the V and J genes are those of that table, whereas D and trimming came from the DNA. The sample yields over 100,000 clones, about 87% seen once. The rearrangement links TRBV19 to TRBJ2-2, with D maybe TRBD2 (6 bases). The sample comprised peripheral blood. The sequence was obtained from a man aged 50 to 60 with active COVID-19. CDR3 protein: CASNVGTVNTGELFF. The CDR3 DNA reads TGTGCCAGCAATGTAGGGACTGTGAACACCGGGGAGCTGTTTTTT. Filled out from reference TRBV19 and TRBJ2-2, the complete variable domain reads DGGITQSPKYLFRKEGQNVTLSCEQNLNHDAMYWYRQDPGQGLRLIYYSQIVNDFQKGDIAEGYSVSREKKESFPLTVTSAQKNPTAFYLCASNVGTVNTGELFFGEGSRLTVL.